A single sample gave rise to the 2 T cell receptor beta chains below, sequenced in a study of T-cell memory formation after mild COVID-19. TCRdb itself ran the 5' RACE reads through MiXCR, one entry per CDR3 protein. The repertoire holds roughly 250,000 distinct CDR3 sequences, with about a sixth as singletons. The sequenced sample consisted of PBMCs or a T cell subset sorted from them (not recorded which). Receptors originate from a man in his late teens or twenties who had mild COVID-19 (a few samples of this study predate the infection). Cell type and time point are not known.

The chain links TRBV7-2 to TRBJ1-5, with D hard to call. The CDR3 loop spans 15 amino acids. In germline, CDR1 is SGHTA, CDR2 FQGNSA. The V and J ends lost 0 bases and 0 bases respectively, with 6 bases between them. CDR3 sequence reads: CASSLAPISNQPQHF. In DNA, the CDR3 is TGTGCCAGCAGCTTAGCCCCCATTAGCAATCAGCCCCAGCATTTT.

This chain joins TRBV6-6 and TRBJ2-7, with D hard to call. CDR3 length: 13 residues. V gave up 5 bases and J gave up 5 bases, with 13 bases separating them. From germline, CDR1 is MNHNY and CDR2 SVGAGI (reference sequence). The CDR3 DNA follows: TGTGCCAGCAGTCCCAGGCAGAAAAACGAGCAGTACTTC. It is translated as CASSPRQKNEQYF.